The subject of this entry is one T cell receptor beta chain. These data originate in a study of T cell changes during pregnancy in multiple sclerosis. Profiling relied on immunoSEQ multiplex PCR, and the TCRdb table lists in-frame clones only, not all of them. This table has around 35,000 clones, about 90% appearing once. Sequencing was performed on CD8+ T cells from peripheral blood mononuclear cells, taken after pregnancy. The receptor was derived from a female donor with multiple sclerosis, enrolled in a pregnancy study.

DNA of the CDR3: TGTGCCAGCAGCTTAGCGTGGGTCGACAGGAGCAATCAGCCCCAGCATTTT. This translates into CASSLAWVDRSNQPQHF. The V call is TRBV7-7, the J call TRBJ1-5, with D possibly matching TRBD1 (6 bases). The CDR3 runs 17 residues. CDR1 and CDR2 (germline): SSHAT, FNYEAQ (reference sequence). V was shortened by 0 bases and J by 1 base, with 13 bases between the two germline ends. Variable domain in full (rest from reference TRBV7-7 and TRBJ1-5): GAGVSQSPRYKVTKRGQDVTLRCDPISSHATLYWYQQALGQGPEFLTYFNYEAQPDKSGLPSDRFSAERPEGSISTLTIQRTEQRDSAMYRCASSLAWVDRSNQPQHFGDGTRLSIL.